This T cell receptor beta chain came from a study of blood T cell repertoires in COVID-19. About the research overall: The study drew acute and convalescent COVID-19 samples from the United States, Italy and Spain. Sources were T cells, B-cell-depleted T cells, or PBMCs; the material itself was cDNA or gDNA.

Trimming removed 5 bases from V and 8 bases from J, with 15 bases in between. Germline V gives CDR1 GTSNPN, CDR2 SVGIG (reference sequence). There are 12 residues in the CDR3. Some clones are missing from TCRdb's copy, which holds only in-frame ones; the method was immunoSEQ multiplex PCR. Seen here are over 200,000 clones, 85% observed once, and the top ten hold around 20%. This sequence was found in a man in his forties who had recovered from COVID-19. The rearrangement joins TRBV30 to TRBJ1-2, with D unclear. Material for sequencing was PBMCs or T cells enriched from blood (not recorded which). CDR3 residues: CAWRESGKGYTF. As DNA, the CDR3 is TGTGCCTGGCGTGAATCGGGGAAGGGCTACACCTTC.